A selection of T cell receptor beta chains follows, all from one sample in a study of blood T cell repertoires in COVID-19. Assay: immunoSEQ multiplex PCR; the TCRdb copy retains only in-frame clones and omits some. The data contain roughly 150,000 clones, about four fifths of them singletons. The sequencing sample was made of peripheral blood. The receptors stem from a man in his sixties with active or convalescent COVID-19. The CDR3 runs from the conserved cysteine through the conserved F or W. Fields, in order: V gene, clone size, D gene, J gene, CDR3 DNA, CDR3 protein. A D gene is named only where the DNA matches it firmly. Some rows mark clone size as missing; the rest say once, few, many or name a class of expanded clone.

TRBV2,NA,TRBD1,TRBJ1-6,TGTGCCAGCAGTGCGGGACAGGGTAATTCACCCCTCCACTTT,CASSAGQGNSPLHF
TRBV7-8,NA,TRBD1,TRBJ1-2,TGTGCCAGCAGCTTGCAAAACAGGGGGCTCGCTAACTATGGCTACACCTTC,CASSLQNRGLANYGYTF
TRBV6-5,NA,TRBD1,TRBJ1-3,TGTGCCAGCAGTTTCCTCGGACAGGGGACGAACACCATATATTTT,CASSFLGQGTNTIYF
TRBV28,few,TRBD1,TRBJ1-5,TGTGCCAGCAGTTATACAGGGGGCGGGAGCAATCAGCCCCAGCATTTT,CASSYTGGGSNQPQHF
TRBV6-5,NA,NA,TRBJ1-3,TGTGCCAGCAGGCCACTCGGAGCCGGAAACACCATATATTTT,CASRPLGAGNTIYF
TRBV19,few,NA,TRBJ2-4,TGTGCCAGTAGCATAGGGACTGCAACGGACATTCAGTACTTC,CASSIGTATDIQYF
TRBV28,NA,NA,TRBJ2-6,TGTGCCAGCAGTCTAAGCTCTGGGGCCAACGTCCTGACTTTC,CASSLSSGANVLTF
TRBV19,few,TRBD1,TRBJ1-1,TGTGCCAGCCTCGACAGGGGAGTTACGGACACTGAAGCTTTCTTT,CASLDRGVTDTEAFF
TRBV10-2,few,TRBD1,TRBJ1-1,TGCGCCAGCAGTGAGTTCCTGGACAGGATGAACACTGAAGCTTTCTTT,CASSEFLDRMNTEAFF
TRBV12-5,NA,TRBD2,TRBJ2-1,TGTGCTAGTGGTTTGACTAGCGGGAGGGCCTCCTACAATGAGCAGTTCTTC,CASGLTSGRASYNEQFF
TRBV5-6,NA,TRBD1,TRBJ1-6,TGTGCCAGCAGGGCCGGGACAGGGGGACCCCTCCACTTT,CASRAGTGGPLHF
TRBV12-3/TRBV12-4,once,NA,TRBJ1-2,TGTGCCACCACAGGCGACTATGGCTACACCTTC,CATTGDYGYTF
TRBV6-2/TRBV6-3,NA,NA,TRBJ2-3,TGTGCCAGCAGTTTTAGCGTAACTAGCACAGATACGCAGTATTTT,CASSFSVTSTDTQYF
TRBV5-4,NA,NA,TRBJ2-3,TGTGCCAGCAGCTTCAACACAGATACGCAGTATTTT,CASSFNTDTQYF
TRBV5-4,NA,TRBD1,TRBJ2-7,TGTGCCAGCAGCTGGCGACAGGGCCCCCTCTACGAGCAGTACTTC,CASSWRQGPLYEQYF
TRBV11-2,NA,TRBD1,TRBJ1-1,TGTGCCAGCAGTCTAGGACAGGGGACAATTGAAGCTTTCTTT,CASSLGQGTIEAFF
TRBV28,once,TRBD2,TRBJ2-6,TGTGCCAGCAGCGGGGGGAACTCTGGGGCCAACGTCCTGACTTTC,CASSGGNSGANVLTF
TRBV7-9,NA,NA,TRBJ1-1,TGTGCCAGCAGCTTAGGCGGGGGCACTGAAGCTTTCTTT,CASSLGGGTEAFF
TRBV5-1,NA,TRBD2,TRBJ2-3,TGCGCCAGCAGAGCGGGAAGTAACACAGATACGCAGTATTTT,CASRAGSNTDTQYF
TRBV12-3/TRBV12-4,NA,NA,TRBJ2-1,TGTGCCAGCAGTTTGAGTTCCTACAATGAGCAGTTCTTC,CASSLSSYNEQFF
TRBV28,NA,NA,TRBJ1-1,TGTGCCAGCAGTTTATACCCGACAGGTCGCAGGGACACTGAAGCTTTCTTT,CASSLYPTGRRDTEAFF
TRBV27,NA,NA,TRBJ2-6,TGTGCCAGCACCTCGCGGGGTGGGGCCAACGTCCTGACTTTC,CASTSRGGANVLTF
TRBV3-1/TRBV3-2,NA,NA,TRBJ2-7,TGTGCCAGCAGCCAAGAATCGGGGGTCATGTACGAGCAGTACTTC,CASSQESGVMYEQYF
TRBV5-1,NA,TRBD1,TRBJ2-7,TGCGCCAGCAGCCCCAGGGGGGGACAGGGCTCCTACGAGCAGTACTTC,CASSPRGGQGSYEQYF
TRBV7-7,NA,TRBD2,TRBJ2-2,TGTGCCAGCAGCAGGAGCGGGGGCACCACCGGGGAGCTGTTTTTT,CASSRSGGTTGELFF
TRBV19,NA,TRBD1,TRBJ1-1,TGTGCCAGTCGAATATTTGGGCAGGGGGCCAGTGCCACTGAAGCTTTCTTT,CASRIFGQGASATEAFF
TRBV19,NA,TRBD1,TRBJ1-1,TGTGCCAGTACCAGTATTGGGGCAGGGGGCACTGAAGCTTTCTTT,CASTSIGAGGTEAFF
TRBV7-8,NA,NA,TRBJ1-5,TGTGCCAGCACCCTGGCAGGGGCCGGGCGTCAGCCCCAGCATTTT,CASTLAGAGRQPQHF
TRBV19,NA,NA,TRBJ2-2,TGTGCCAGTAGTATAGGGAGTGTCGGGGAGCTGTTTTTT,CASSIGSVGELFF
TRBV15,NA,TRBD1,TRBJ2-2,TGTGCCACCAGCAGTCGGGACAGGTACACCGGGGAGCTGTTTTTT,CATSSRDRYTGELFF
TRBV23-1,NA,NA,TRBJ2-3,TGCGCCAGCAGTCAATCGCTACTACTACCGGCGGATACGCAGTATTTT,CASSQSLLLPADTQYF
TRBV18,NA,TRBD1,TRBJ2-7,TGTGCCAGCTGCACGGGACAGGGGAACGAGCAGTACTTC,CASCTGQGNEQYF
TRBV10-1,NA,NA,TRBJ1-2,TGCGCCAGCAGTGGGGCCGGCTCCTATGGCTACACCTTC,CASSGAGSYGYTF
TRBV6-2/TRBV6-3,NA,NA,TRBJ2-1,TGTGCCAGCAGTTACACGGCGGGATCCAACAATGAGCAGTTCTTC,CASSYTAGSNNEQFF
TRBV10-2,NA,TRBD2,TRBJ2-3,TGCGCCACCCTACTAGCGGGAGCAGATACGCAGTATTTT,CATLLAGADTQYF
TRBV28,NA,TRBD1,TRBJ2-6,TGTGCCAGCAGGGGACAGGGCACGGGGGCCAACGTCCTGACTTTC,CASRGQGTGANVLTF
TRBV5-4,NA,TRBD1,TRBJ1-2,TGTGCCAGCAGCTTGCAGGGGGCGGATGGCTACACCTTC,CASSLQGADGYTF
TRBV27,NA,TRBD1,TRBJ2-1,TGTGCCAGCAGTTTTGTAGGACAGGGACCCTTTGAGCAGTTCTTC,CASSFVGQGPFEQFF
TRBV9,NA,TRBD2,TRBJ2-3,TGTGCCAGCAGCGGTAGACTAGCGGGGACCACAGATACGCAGTATTTT,CASSGRLAGTTDTQYF
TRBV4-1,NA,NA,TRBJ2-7,TGCGCCAGCAGCCAAGATCAGACATCCTCCCGCCCCTACGAGCAGTACTTC,CASSQDQTSSRPYEQYF
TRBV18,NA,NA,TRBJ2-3,TGTGCCAGCTCACGGAGACTAGGGGGGGTGACCTACACAGATACGCAGTATTTT,CASSRRLGGVTYTDTQYF
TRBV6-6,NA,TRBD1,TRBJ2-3,TGTGCCAGCAGTCCCGGACAGGGGCGGACAGGCACAGATACGCAGTATTTT,CASSPGQGRTGTDTQYF
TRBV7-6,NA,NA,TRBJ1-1,TGTGCCAGCAGTCGGGAAGGAGGGGAAGCTTTCTTT,CASSREGGEAFF
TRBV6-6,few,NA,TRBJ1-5,TGTGCCAGCAATTGGGACATCCGAAATCAGCCCCAGCATTTT,CASNWDIRNQPQHF
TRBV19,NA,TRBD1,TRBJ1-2,TGTGCCAGTAGTATGAGTGGGGGACAGGGTGCCGTTAACTATGGCTACACCTTC,CASSMSGGQGAVNYGYTF
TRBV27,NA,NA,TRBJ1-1,TGTGCCAGCAGTAGAGGACAGACTGAAGCTTTCTTT,CASSRGQTEAFF
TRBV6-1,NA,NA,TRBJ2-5,TGTGCCAGCAGTGAAGCGCAGGGGCAGTTCCAAGAGACCCAGTACTTC,CASSEAQGQFQETQYF
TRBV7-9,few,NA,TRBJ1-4,TGTGCCAGCAGTCCACAGGGAAACGAAAAACTGTTTTTT,CASSPQGNEKLFF
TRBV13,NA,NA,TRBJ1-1,TGTGCCAGCAGCATACAGGGTTTCGGCACTGAAGCTTTCTTT,CASSIQGFGTEAFF
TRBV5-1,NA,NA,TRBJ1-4,TGCGCCAGCAGCTTGGCCAGCCAGGGTACTAATGAAAAACTGTTTTTT,CASSLASQGTNEKLFF
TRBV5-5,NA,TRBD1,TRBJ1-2,TGTGCCAGCAGCTTGGCCGGGACAGGGGGCTTCGGCTACACCTTC,CASSLAGTGGFGYTF